This T cell receptor beta chain was recovered during a study of T cell repertoires in cytomegalovirus infection. Study-wide results and caveats: CMV-specific HLA-C-restricted TCR beta clonotypes dominated the ex vivo response.

TCRdb reprocessed the reads via MiXCR and lists one record per CDR3 protein. The data contain about 200,000 distinct CDR3 sequences, 7.5% to 10% of them singletons. V was pared by 3 bases and J by 3 bases, with 7 bases of the junction left unmatched. The CDR3 is 17 amino acids. Germline V gives CDR1 SGHTA, CDR2 FQGNSA. This clonotype was detected many times. Antigen specificity is unknown. This sequence joins TRBV7-2 and TRBJ2-6; 8 bases are a match to TRBD1. What was sequenced was PBMCs. The TCR was taken from a human donor in good health (CMV status not recorded). Some clones in this sample may be carry-over from other donors' samples. The CDR3 DNA follows: TGTGCCAGCAGCTTTTACCAGGGGGCGGTTGGGGCCAACGTCCTGACTTTC. It encodes CASSFYQGAVGANVLTF.